This T cell receptor beta chain was found in a study of T cells after yellow fever vaccination. Findings and caveats of the study: Peak timing came faster in the weaker secondary response, day 5 versus 15.

This CDR3 is built from 12 residues. CDR1 and CDR2 from the germline V gene are SGHTA and FQGNSA. Deletions cut 5 bases from V and 5 bases from J, with 7 bases between. This clonotype has a count of ten or more. Its matching antigen is unknown. MiXCR was run by TCRdb on the 5' RACE reads, yielding one entry per CDR3 protein. The table lists more than 300,000 distinct CDR3 sequences, about 10% of them singletons. The rearrangement links TRBV7-2 to TRBJ1-5, with D unresolved. The clonotype was recovered from a man aged 18 to 29 who received the YFV17D yellow fever vaccine. This specimen consisted of CD4+ T cells sorted from PBMCs, obtained 45 days after the yellow fever booster vaccination. The DNA of the CDR3 is TGTGCCAGCAGCCTAGAGGATCAGCCCCAGCATTTT. Residues: CASSLEDQPQHF.